This is a list of T cell receptor beta chains from one sample in a study of a mutant IDH1 vaccine in newly diagnosed glioma. Data came from immunoSEQ multiplex PCR; TCRdb stores just in-frame clones and leaves some out. The table shows under 150,000 clones, with about four fifths occurring only once. For these TCRs, the target antigens are not known. This specimen consisted of PBMCs, obtained from a glioma patient whose treatment included an IDH1 peptide vaccine. Source of these receptors: a middle-aged man with glioma. CDR3s include the opening cysteine and the closing phenylalanine or tryptophan. The order of the fields is D gene, J gene, clone size, V gene, CDR3 protein, CDR3 DNA. The D gene is left open where the match is weak. The listing skips clone size in some rows; elsewhere it reads once, few, many or a size class.

TRBD2	TRBJ2-5	.	TRBV11-2	CASSSRRLAQETQYF	TGTGCCAGCAGCTCAAGGCGACTAGCTCAAGAGACCCAGTACTTC
.	TRBJ2-7	.	TRBV7-2	CASSFPRWEQYF	TGTGCCAGCAGCTTTCCCCGTTGGGAGCAGTACTTC
.	TRBJ1-3	.	TRBV5-5	CASSLGYHSGNTIYF	TGTGCCAGCAGCTTGGGGTACCACTCTGGAAACACCATATATTTT
.	TRBJ2-7	.	TRBV19	CAIGWEQYF	TGTGCCATAGGATGGGAGCAGTACTTC
TRBD2	TRBJ2-7	.	TRBV14	CASSSGRYYEQYF	TGTGCCAGCAGTAGCGGGAGATACTACGAGCAGTACTTC
.	TRBJ1-1	.	TRBV5-5	CASSFRDRTEAFF	TGTGCCAGCAGCTTCAGGGATCGGACTGAAGCTTTCTTT
.	TRBJ2-5	once	TRBV6-5	CASSRDRPGETQYF	TGTGCCAGCAGCCGAGACAGGCCGGGAGAGACCCAGTACTTC
TRBD2	TRBJ2-2	few	TRBV7-7	CASSPGGTTGELFF	TGTGCTAGCAGTCCGGGGGGGACCACCGGGGAGCTGTTTTTT
TRBD2	TRBJ2-1	.	TRBV27	CASSTTPGLASHNEQFF	TGTGCCAGCAGTACCACCCCGGGACTAGCTAGCCACAATGAGCAGTTCTTC
.	TRBJ2-7	.	TRBV21-1	CASSKTPRGRSEQYF	TGTGCCAGCAGCAAAACCCCCAGGGGGCGAAGCGAGCAGTACTTC
.	TRBJ2-1	.	TRBV7-9	CASSSESSYNEQFF	TGTGCCAGCAGCTCGGAGAGCTCCTACAATGAGCAGTTCTTC
TRBD1	TRBJ1-3	.	TRBV7-2	CASSFRSGTGTSIYF	TGTGCCAGCAGTTTCCGTTCCGGGACAGGGACCTCCATATATTTT
.	TRBJ2-1	.	TRBV9	CASSVAIFSYNEQFF	TGTGCCAGCAGCGTAGCTATATTCTCCTACAATGAGCAGTTCTTC
TRBD1	TRBJ2-7	.	TRBV2	CASSDPPGGQGSYEQYF	TGTGCCAGCAGTGACCCGCCCGGGGGACAGGGCTCCTACGAGCAGTACTTC
.	TRBJ2-2	.	TRBV11-1	CASSLEYGRASGELFF	TGTGCCAGCAGCTTAGAATACGGCCGAGCGTCCGGGGAGCTGTTTTTT
TRBD1	TRBJ1-5	.	TRBV7-2	CASSAGGIYNQPQHF	TGTGCCAGCAGCGCAGGGGGCATTTACAATCAGCCCCAGCATTTT
.	TRBJ2-1	.	TRBV4-2	CASSQDEELYNEQFF	TGTGCCAGCAGCCAAGACGAAGAACTCTACAATGAGCAGTTCTTC
TRBD1	TRBJ2-5	.	TRBV6-1	CASSATGGQETQYF	TGTGCCAGCAGCGCGACAGGGGGGCAAGAGACCCAGTACTTC
.	TRBJ2-7	.	TRBV14	CASSAGQRVYEQYF	TGTGCCAGCAGCGCCGGACAGCGGGTGTACGAGCAGTACTTC
.	TRBJ2-7	.	TRBV5-1	CASRPERRPYEQYF	TGCGCCAGCAGGCCTGAACGTCGTCCCTACGAGCAGTACTTC
.	TRBJ1-2	.	TRBV7-2	CASSTADGTSNYGYTF	TGTGCCAGCAGCACCGCGGACGGAACCTCTAACTATGGCTACACCTTC
.	TRBJ2-7	.	TRBV5-1	CASSRDPSYEQYF	TGCGCCAGCAGCCGGGACCCATCCTACGAGCAGTACTTC
.	TRBJ1-2	.	TRBV5-1	CASSLEVGGYTF	TGCGCCAGCAGCTTGGAGGTGGGTGGCTACACCTTC
TRBD1	TRBJ1-1	.	TRBV7-9	CASSTGATNTEAFF	TGTGCCAGTTCGACAGGGGCAACAAACACTGAAGCTTTCTTT
.	TRBJ2-7	.	TRBV7-2	CASSLYVWGDLEQYF	TGTGCCAGCAGCTTATATGTTTGGGGAGATTTGGAGCAGTACTTC
.	TRBJ2-3	.	TRBV7-8	CASSYDWISTDTQYF	TGTGCCAGCAGCTACGACTGGATATCCACAGATACGCAGTATTTT
.	TRBJ1-5	.	TRBV19	CASSILSPTQPQHF	TGTGCCAGTAGTATTCTTTCTCCCACCCAGCCCCAGCATTTT
.	TRBJ2-5	.	TRBV18	CASRTDQETQYF	TGTGCCAGCCGGACGGATCAAGAGACCCAGTACTTC
.	TRBJ2-1	.	TRBV25-1	CASSESVPRPRNEQFF	TGTGCCAGCAGTGAATCTGTCCCGCGCCCCCGGAATGAGCAGTTCTTC
TRBD1	TRBJ2-2	.	TRBV25-1	CASTGTGWAGELFF	TGTGCCAGCACCGGGACAGGGTGGGCCGGGGAGCTGTTTTTT
.	TRBJ2-5	.	TRBV9	CASSVDLLRETQYF	TGTGCCAGCAGCGTAGATCTCCTCCGGGAGACCCAGTACTTC
.	TRBJ1-4	.	TRBV9	CASSPDPRGTRKLFF	TGTGCCAGCAGCCCTGACCCCAGGGGAACTAGGAAACTGTTTTTT
.	TRBJ1-5	few	TRBV7-9	CASTTGQSGQPQHF	TGTGCCAGCACCACCGGACAATCCGGACAGCCCCAGCATTTT
.	TRBJ1-1	.	TRBV7-6	CASSLVGGNTEAFF	TGTGCCAGCAGCTTAGTCGGCGGGAACACTGAAGCTTTCTTT
.	TRBJ2-3	once	TRBV10-3	CAIRGGGGTDTQYF	TGTGCCATCAGGGGAGGGGGGGGCACAGATACGCAGTATTTT
TRBD2	TRBJ2-1	.	TRBV6-4	CASRFVAGGNEQFF	TGTGCCAGCCGTTTTGTAGCGGGAGGAAATGAGCAGTTCTTC
.	TRBJ1-2	.	TRBV5-6	CASSLGQPINYGYTF	TGTGCCAGCAGCTTGGGACAGCCTATTAACTATGGCTACACCTTC
TRBD1	TRBJ1-2	few	TRBV28	CASSQGQGDAYTF	TGTGCCAGCAGTCAGGGACAGGGGGATGCGTACACCTTC
TRBD1	TRBJ1-4	.	TRBV6-1	CASSEIQGGNEKLFF	TGTGCCAGCAGTGAAATCCAGGGGGGGAATGAAAAACTGTTTTTT
TRBD2	TRBJ2-7	.	TRBV29-1	CSVASGHFYEQYF	TGCAGCGTAGCTAGCGGACACTTTTACGAGCAGTACTTC
TRBD1	TRBJ1-2	.	TRBV5-1	CASSGTGFSVDYGYTF	TGCGCCAGCTCCGGGACAGGGTTTAGTGTGGACTATGGCTACACCTTC